This TCR beta chain comes out of a study of CD8+ T cells in alopecia areata. About this clone: What it recognizes is unknown.

Extracted RNA was reverse transcribed, and the resulting cDNA served as sequencing template. Sequencing was performed with immunoSEQ multiplex PCR; in TCRdb, only in-frame clones are kept and a portion is missing. Of about 200,000 clones in the sample, about 56% were seen once. Looked up from germline, CDR1 is SGDLS and CDR2 is YYNGEE. The CDR3 runs to 15 residues. V was trimmed by 5 bases and J by 5 bases, leaving 19 bases between them. Study-level points and caveats: Especially in alopecia totalis/universalis, lesional scalp showed greater clonality than normal scalp did. Mice showed TCR sharing more clearly than patients did, possibly owing to HLA. Alphabeta T cells residing in normal skin are also sequenced in scalp samples.

The specimen sequenced was CD8+ T cells sorted from blood. This clonotype originated in a human donor in good health. The chain joins TRBV9 to TRBJ2-5; D is perhaps TRBD1 (6 bases). CDR3 loop: CASSPKGEPLETQYF. The CDR3 DNA reads TGTGCCAGCAGTCCGAAGGGGGAACCCTTGGAGACCCAGTACTTC.